The 5 T cell receptor beta chains reported below all come from one sample, sequenced in a study of T cell responses to AZD1222 COVID-19 vaccine. The repertoire was sequenced with immunoSEQ multiplex PCR; TCRdb's copy has only in-frame clones and lacks some. There are about 150,000 clones in the sample; roughly nine tenths occur only once, and 6.9% lies in the top ten. Sequences were derived from peripheral blood, sampled after recovery from COVID-19. These receptors were obtained from an adult who had recovered from COVID-19.

This clone was counted a few times. The CDR3 spells CASSREGASYNEQFF. The DNA for the CDR3 is TGTGCCAGTAGTAGGGAGGGGGCCTCCTACAATGAGCAGTTCTTC. V usage is TRBV19 and J usage is TRBJ2-1; perhaps D is TRBD1 or TRBD2 (7 bases each). Germline V gives CDR1 LNHDA, CDR2 SQIVND (reference sequence). The V and J ends lost 4 bases and 0 bases respectively, with 10 bases between them. The CDR3 consists of 15 residues.

The chain couples TRBV2 to TRBJ2-3; tentative D call: TRBD2 (6 bases). Trimming shortened V by 6 bases and J by 4 bases, and 20 bases separated the two germline ends. The CDR3 loop spans 16 amino acids. The germline gives CDR1 SNHLY, CDR2 FYNNEI. This CDR3 reads CASSPRGSGGSDTQYF. CDR3 bases: TGTGCCAGCAGCCCCCGGGGTAGCGGAGGGTCAGATACGCAGTATTTT. The whole variable domain, remainder taken from reference TRBV2 and TRBJ2-3, is EPEVTQTPSHQVTQMGQEVILRCVPISNHLYFYWYRQILGQKVEFLVSFYNNEISEKSEIFDDQFSVERPDGSNFTLKIRSTKLEDSAMYFCASSPRGSGGSDTQYFGPGTRLTVL.

The chain is built from TRBV7-3 and TRBJ1-1; possibly TRBD1 for D (5 bases). Trimming took 1 base from V and 0 from J, leaving 12 bases between them. The CDR3 contains 16 residues. Germline CDR1 SGHTA, CDR2 FQGTGA. CDR3 amino acids: CASSLNPRGMNTEAFF. The CDR3, as DNA: TGTGCCAGCAGCTTAAATCCGCGGGGGATGAACACTGAAGCTTTCTTT.

The gene calls are TRBV6-2 or TRBV6-3 and TRBJ2-2; TRBD1 matches at 7 bases. With 6 bases clipped from V and 5 bases from J, the junction kept 3 bases outside the gene matches. Germline CDR1 is MNHEY and CDR2 is SVGEGT. The CDR3 sequence is 13 residues long. The CDR3 coding sequence is TGTGCCAGCAGCCTGGGACAGACCGGGGAGCTGTTTTTT. This translates into CASSLGQTGELFF.

The rearrangement links TRBV7-6 to TRBJ2-7; D may be TRBD2 (5 bases). The germline V gene encodes CDR1 SGHVS and CDR2 FNYEAQ. The CDR3 totals 13 residues. The V gene lost 5 bases and the J gene lost 5 bases, with 13 bases spanning the gap. Written as DNA, the CDR3 is TGTGCCAGCAGCATATCTGCCGGGGACGAGCAGTACTTC. This codes for CASSISAGDEQYF.